What follows describes a single T cell receptor beta chain. No antigen is known for it. The sample originates from a study of shared clonotypes between healthy human individuals. General observations from the study: The sole specimen, blood, was sampled, and tissue repertoires likely differ.

Germline lookup yields CDR1 SGHVS and CDR2 FQNEAQ. Deletions cut 3 bases from V and 5 bases from J, with 2 bases between. The CDR3 totals 10 residues. Repertoires were generated with immunoSEQ multiplex PCR, while TCRdb's copy carries only in-frame clones and drops some. The sample holds 90,000 to 120,000 clones, more than 65% seen once. This TCR was recovered from a woman aged 25 to 39 in good health. The chain joins TRBV7-8 to TRBJ2-7; D is unclear. The sequencing input was memory CD8+ T cells sorted from blood. Subset noted: CD45RO+ cells pooled with CCR7-negative TemRA cells. CDR3 in amino acids: CASSFDEQYF. The CDR3, as DNA: TGTGCCAGCAGCTTCGACGAGCAGTACTTC.